The clone carrying this TCR beta chain appeared a few times. The sample is drawn from a study of blood T cell repertoires in COVID-19. As handled by the study authors: Reference gene primers were amplified, and this amplification served to estimate nucleated cell counts. The data were produced by immunoSEQ multiplex PCR, yet TCRdb's version contains in-frame clones alone and is incomplete. V and J calls and clone size are given by that table; D and trimming were obtained from the DNA. The sample shows approximately 350,000 clones, about four fifths of them seen only once. Categorization into cohorts depended on clinical history that participants reported. Among Cohort 3 donors, those recovered had two negative PCRs, clearance, or symptom resolution. The CDR3 totals 17 residues. V was pared by 5 bases and J by 0 bases, with 17 bases between. Germline loops: CDR1 SGHTA, CDR2 FQGNSA.

The sequence came from a woman between 50 and 59 years old who had recovered from COVID-19. Sequenced material: PBMCs or T cells enriched from blood (not recorded which). The J gene is TRBJ1-5, the V gene TRBV7-2; D gene ambiguous. For the CDR3, the DNA is TGTGCCAGCAGCGCACCCCTTACGCGAGGTAGCAATCAGCCCCAGCATTTT. Protein sequence: CASSAPLTRGSNQPQHF.